The sequence of this T cell receptor (beta chain) was determined in a study of blood T cells in healthy people across ages. Turning to the study itself: T cells yielded about one barcoded beta molecule per two cells through template switching. Study results and limitations: Naive T cell percentage strongly correlated with TCR beta diversity. With age, beta diversity per million T cells declined roughly linearly, significantly by roughly 40.

A J-beta primer mix and a sample-barcoded 5' primer were used in a second PCR of roughly 6 to 11 cycles. TCRdb called the 5' RACE reads again in MiXCR, with one record for every CDR3 protein. The repertoire has under 800,000 distinct CDR3 sequences, under 25% of them found once; the top ten carry roughly 3.4%. This clonotype was counted only a few times. What it binds is unknown. Trimming pared 4 bases from V and 2 bases from J, leaving 9 bases between. The V gene's germline CDR1 is WSHSY and CDR2 SAAADI. The CDR3 runs 14 residues. V and J are TRBV10-2 and TRBJ2-1; D gene unclear. The sequence was obtained from a man between 65 and 85 years old in good health. The sequencing sample was made of blood. CDR3 sequence: CASSGDGAYNEQFF. CDR3 DNA sequence: TGCGCCAGCAGTGGCGACGGAGCCTACAATGAGCAGTTCTTC.